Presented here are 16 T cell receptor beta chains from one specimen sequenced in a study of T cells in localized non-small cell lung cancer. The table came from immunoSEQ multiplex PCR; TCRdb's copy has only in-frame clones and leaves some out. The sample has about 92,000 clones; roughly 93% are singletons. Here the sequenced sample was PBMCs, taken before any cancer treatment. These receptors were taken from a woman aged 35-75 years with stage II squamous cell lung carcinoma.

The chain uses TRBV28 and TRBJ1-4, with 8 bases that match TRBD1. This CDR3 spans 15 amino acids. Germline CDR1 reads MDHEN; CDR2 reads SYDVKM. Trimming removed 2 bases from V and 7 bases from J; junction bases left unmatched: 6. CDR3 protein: CASSLVQGAGEKLFF. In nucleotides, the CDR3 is TGTGCCAGCAGTTTAGTGCAGGGGGCAGGTGAAAAACTGTTTTTT.

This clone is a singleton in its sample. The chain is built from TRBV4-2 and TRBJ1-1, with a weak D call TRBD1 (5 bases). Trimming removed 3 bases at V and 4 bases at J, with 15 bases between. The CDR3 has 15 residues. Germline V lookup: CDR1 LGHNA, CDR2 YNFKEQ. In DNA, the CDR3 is TGTGCCAGCAGCCAGAAAAGGGGCCGGGCCACTGAAGCTTTCTTT. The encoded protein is CASSQKRGRATEAFF.

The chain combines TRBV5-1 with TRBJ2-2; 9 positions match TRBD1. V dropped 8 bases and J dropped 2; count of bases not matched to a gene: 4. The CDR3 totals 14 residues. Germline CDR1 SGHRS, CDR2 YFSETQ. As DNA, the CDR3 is TGCGCCAGTAGGACAGGGGTAAACACCGGGGAGCTGTTTTTT. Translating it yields CASRTGVNTGELFF.

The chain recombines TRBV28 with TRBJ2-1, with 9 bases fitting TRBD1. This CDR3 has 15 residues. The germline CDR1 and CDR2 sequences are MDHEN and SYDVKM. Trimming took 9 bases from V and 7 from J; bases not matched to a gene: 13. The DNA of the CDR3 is TGTGCCAGTCAAATTTTGGGACAGGGAAAGAATGAGCAGTTCTTC. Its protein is CASQILGQGKNEQFF.

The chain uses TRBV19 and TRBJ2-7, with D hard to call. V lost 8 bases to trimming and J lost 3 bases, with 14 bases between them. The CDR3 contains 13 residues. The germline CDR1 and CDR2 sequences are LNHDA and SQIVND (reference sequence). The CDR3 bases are TGTGCCAGTGCTGGGCAGAAGAGCTACGAGCAGTACTTC. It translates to CASAGQKSYEQYF.

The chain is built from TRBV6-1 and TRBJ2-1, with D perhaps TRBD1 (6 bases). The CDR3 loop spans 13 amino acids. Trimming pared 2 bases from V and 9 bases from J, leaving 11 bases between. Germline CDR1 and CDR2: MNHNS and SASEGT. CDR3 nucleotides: TGTGCCAGCAGTGAATCGGCCAGGGGTGAGCAGTTCTTC. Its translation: CASSESARGEQFF.

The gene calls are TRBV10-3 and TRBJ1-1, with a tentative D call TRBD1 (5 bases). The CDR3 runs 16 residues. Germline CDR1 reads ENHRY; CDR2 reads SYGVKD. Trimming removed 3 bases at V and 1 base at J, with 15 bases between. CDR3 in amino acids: CAISDPSTGQNTEAFF. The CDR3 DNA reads TGTGCCATCAGTGACCCTTCTACAGGTCAGAACACTGAAGCTTTCTTT.

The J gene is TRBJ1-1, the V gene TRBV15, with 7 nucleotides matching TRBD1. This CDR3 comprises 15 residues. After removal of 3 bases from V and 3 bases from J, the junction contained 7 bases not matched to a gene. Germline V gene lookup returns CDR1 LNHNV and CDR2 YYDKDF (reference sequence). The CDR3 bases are TGTGCCACCAGCAGTAGACAGGGTGGTCACACTGAAGCTTTCTTT. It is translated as CATSSRQGGHTEAFF.

In DNA form, the CDR3 reads TGTGCCAGCAACCAAGGAGGGACGGGGAATCAGCCCCAGCATTTT. Encoded protein: CASNQGGTGNQPQHF. This chain joins TRBV6-1 and TRBJ1-5; D possibly corresponds to TRBD1 (5 bases). Looked up from germline, CDR1 is MNHNS and CDR2 is SASEGT. Trimming left V 7 bases short and J 4 bases short, with 17 bases between. This CDR3 is 15 amino acids long.

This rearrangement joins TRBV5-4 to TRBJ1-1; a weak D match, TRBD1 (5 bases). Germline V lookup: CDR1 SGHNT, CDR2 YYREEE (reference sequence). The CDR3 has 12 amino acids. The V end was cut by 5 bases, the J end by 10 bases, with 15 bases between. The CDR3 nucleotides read TGTGCCAGCAGTTACGGCAGGGCGGTAGCTTTCTTT. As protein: CASSYGRAVAFF.

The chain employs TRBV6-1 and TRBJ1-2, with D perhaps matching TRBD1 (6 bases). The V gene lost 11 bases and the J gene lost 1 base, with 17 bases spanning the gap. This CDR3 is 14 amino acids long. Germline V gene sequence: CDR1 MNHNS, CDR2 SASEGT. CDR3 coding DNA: TGTGCCGCAAGAAAACAGGGTCTTAACTATGGCTACACCTTC. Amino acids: CAARKQGLNYGYTF.

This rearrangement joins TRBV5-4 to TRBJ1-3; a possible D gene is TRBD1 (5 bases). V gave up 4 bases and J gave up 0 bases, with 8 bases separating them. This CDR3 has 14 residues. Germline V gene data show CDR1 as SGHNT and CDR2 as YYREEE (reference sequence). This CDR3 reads CASSTQGSGNTIYF. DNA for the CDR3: TGTGCCAGCAGCACCCAGGGCTCTGGAAACACCATATATTTT.

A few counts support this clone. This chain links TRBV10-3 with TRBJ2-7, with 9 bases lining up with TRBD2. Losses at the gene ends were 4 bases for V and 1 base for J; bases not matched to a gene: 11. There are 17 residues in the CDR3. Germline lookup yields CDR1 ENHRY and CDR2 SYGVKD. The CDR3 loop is CAISVGSGGPRSYEQYF. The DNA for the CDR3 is TGTGCCATCAGTGTTGGTAGCGGGGGCCCCCGTTCCTACGAGCAGTACTTC.

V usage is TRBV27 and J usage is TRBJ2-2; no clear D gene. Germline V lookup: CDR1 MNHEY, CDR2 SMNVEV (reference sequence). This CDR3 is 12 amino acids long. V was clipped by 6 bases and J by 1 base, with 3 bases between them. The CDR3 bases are TGTGCCAGCAGCCAGAACACCGGGGAGCTGTTTTTT. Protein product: CASSQNTGELFF.

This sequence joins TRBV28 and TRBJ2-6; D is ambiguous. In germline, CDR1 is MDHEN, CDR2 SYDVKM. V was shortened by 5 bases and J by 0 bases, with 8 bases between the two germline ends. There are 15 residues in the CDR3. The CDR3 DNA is TGTGCCAGCAGTCCATTGGACTCTGGGGCCAACGTCCTGACTTTC. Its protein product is CASSPLDSGANVLTF.

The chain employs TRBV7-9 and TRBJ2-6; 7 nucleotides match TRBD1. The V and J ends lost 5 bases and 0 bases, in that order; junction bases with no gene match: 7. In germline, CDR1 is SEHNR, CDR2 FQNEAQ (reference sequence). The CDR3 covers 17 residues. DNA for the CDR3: TGTGCCAGCAGCGCCGGACAGGCGAGCTCTGGGGCCAACGTCCTGACTTTC. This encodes CASSAGQASSGANVLTF.